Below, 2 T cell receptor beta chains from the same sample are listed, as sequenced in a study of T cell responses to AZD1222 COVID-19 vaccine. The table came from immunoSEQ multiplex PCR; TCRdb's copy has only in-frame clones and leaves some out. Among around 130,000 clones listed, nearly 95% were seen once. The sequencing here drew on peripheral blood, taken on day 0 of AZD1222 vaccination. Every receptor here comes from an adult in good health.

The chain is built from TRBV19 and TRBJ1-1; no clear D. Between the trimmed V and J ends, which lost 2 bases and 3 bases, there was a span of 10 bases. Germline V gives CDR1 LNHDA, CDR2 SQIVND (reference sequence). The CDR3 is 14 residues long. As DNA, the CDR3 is TGTGCCAGTAGTATACGCGGGAGGGACACTGAAGCTTTCTTT. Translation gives CASSIRGRDTEAFF.

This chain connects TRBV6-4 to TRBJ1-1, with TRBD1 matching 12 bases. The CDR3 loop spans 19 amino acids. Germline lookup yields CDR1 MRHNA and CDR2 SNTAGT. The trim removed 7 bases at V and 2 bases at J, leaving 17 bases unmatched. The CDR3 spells CASTPGTGGFGVENTEAFF. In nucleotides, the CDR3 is TGTGCCAGCACTCCCGGGACAGGGGGCTTTGGTGTTGAAAACACTGAAGCTTTCTTT.